This is a list of T cell receptor beta chains from one sample in a study of OX40 agonist ivuxolimab in advanced cancers. Some clones are missing from TCRdb's copy, which holds only in-frame ones; the method was immunoSEQ multiplex PCR. The sample includes more than 55,000 clones, 70% to 90% of them seen just once. This specimen consisted of CD4+ or CD8+ T cells sorted from blood, obtained in a trial of the OX40 agonist ivuxolimab. The receptor set was obtained from an adult with an advanced solid tumor such as melanoma, head and neck, liver or kidney cancer. Both conserved end residues are trimmed from each CDR3.

>TRBV19|TRBJ1-5
ASSKSPNSNQPQH
>TRBV29-1|TRBJ2-1
SVSDPRGYNEQF
>TRBV30|TRBJ1-1
AWSRTGRNTEAF
>TRBV25-1|TRBJ2-7
ASSGLQGGEQY
>TRBV19|TRBJ1-1
ASSQPGQGAEAF
>TRBV7-6|TRBJ2-7
ASSVLAGGDEQY
>TRBV20-1|TRBJ1-2
SARTGDGYT
>TRBV6-5|TRBJ1-2
ASSPGGGEGYT
>TRBV7-9|TRBJ1-3
ASSRQSSGNTIY
>TRBV28|TRBJ1-1
ASSFRGIEAF
>TRBV27|TRBJ2-1
ASTQLAGGYNEQF
>TRBV5-6|TRBJ2-3
ASSGRGRYTDTQY
>TRBV9|TRBJ1-2
ASSVAQANYGYT
>TRBV14|TRBJ2-5
ASSPGQTQY
>TRBV7-3|TRBJ2-1
ASSLVLARDGPNSYNEQF
>TRBV6-5|TRBJ2-1
ASRGLAGSEQF
>TRBV6-1|TRBJ2-1
ASRVTSGRLDEQF
>TRBV5-6|TRBJ2-1
ASSLLPSGVYNEQF
>TRBV11-1|TRBJ1-2
ASSRGQGYGYT
>TRBV29-1|TRBJ2-1
SVRGSSYNEQF
>TRBV21-1|TRBJ2-2
ASSKWTGSYAGELF
>TRBV2|TRBJ1-1
ASSESFLEDAEAF
>TRBV28|TRBJ1-1
ASSLGRRLRMNTEAF
>TRBV5-1|TRBJ1-1
ASSSTGRTAEAF
>TRBV4-2|TRBJ2-7
ASSQEPLGRGGTYEQY
>TRBV6-6|TRBJ1-5
ASSYTGVSQPQH
>TRBV4-1|TRBJ1-3
ASSQEGGSSGNTIY
>TRBV30|TRBJ2-7
AWKEGTAYRKY
>TRBV6-6|TRBJ2-1
ASSYPGGGNEQF